These 5 T cell receptor beta chains originate from one sample sequenced in a study of T cell repertoires in cytomegalovirus infection. TCRdb itself ran the reads through MiXCR, one entry per CDR3 protein. The data show about 360,000 distinct CDR3 sequences, with 15% to 20% seen just once and 8.7% held by the top ten. Source material: PBMCs. These receptors were obtained from a human donor in good health (CMV status not recorded). Some clones in this sample may be carry-over from other donors' samples.

This clonotype was seen at least ten times. The CDR3 sequence: CASSLDFLDTGELFF. The DNA of the CDR3 is TGTGCCAGCAGCTTAGACTTTCTAGACACCGGGGAGCTGTTTTTT. The chain recombines TRBV7-2 with TRBJ2-2; no clear D. Germline lookup yields CDR1 SGHTA and CDR2 FQGNSA. CDR3 length equals 15 residues. V was trimmed by 1 base and J by 3 bases, leaving 9 bases between them. Combining the CDR3 with reference TRBV7-2 and TRBJ2-2 gives the whole variable domain GAGVSQSPSNKVTEKGKDVELRCDPISGHTALYWYRQSLGQGLEFLIYFQGNSAPDKSGLPSDRFSAERTGGSVSTLTIQRTQQEDSAVYLCASSLDFLDTGELFFGEGSRLTVL.

J is TRBJ2-1 and V is TRBV7-6; unclear D gene. CDR3 length: 13 residues. Germline V lookup: CDR1 SGHVS, CDR2 FNYEAQ. V lost 11 bases and J lost 3, with 14 bases in between. The CDR3 sequence is CASARSLYNEQFF. CDR3 coding DNA: TGTGCCTCCGCGCGCTCTCTCTACAATGAGCAGTTCTTC.

This clonotype was counted only a few times. This sequence joins TRBV10-3 and TRBJ2-2, with D possibly TRBD2 on 7 matching bases. This CDR3 is built from 15 residues. Trimming removed 6 bases at V and 6 bases at J, with 17 bases between. Germline loops: CDR1 ENHRY, CDR2 SYGVKD. The CDR3 loop reads CAIRGGGLSAGELFF. For the CDR3, the DNA is TGTGCCATCAGAGGGGGAGGGCTTTCGGCCGGGGAGCTGTTTTTT.

This clonotype was seen more than once but under ten times. The rearrangement links TRBV6-1 to TRBJ1-6; weak D call: TRBD1 (6 bases). This CDR3 is 18 amino acids long. CDR1 is MNHNS, CDR2 SASEGT, per germline. Trimming left V 6 bases short and J 10 bases short, with 28 bases between. The CDR3 region has the DNA TGTGCCAGCAGCCGGAGGTCTGGACAGTCGAGCGCTTGGTCACCCCTCCACTTT. Its protein product is CASSRRSGQSSAWSPLHF.

V gene TRBV20-1 combines with J gene TRBJ2-1, with 8 bases matching TRBD2. The J call may be mistaken, given a closer DNA end match to TRBJ2-7. The CDR3 covers 17 residues. Germline V lookup: CDR1 DFQATT, CDR2 SNEGSKA (reference sequence). CDR3 region: CSARGWLAGASNKEQYF. CDR3 nucleotide sequence: TGCAGTGCTAGAGGGTGGCTAGCGGGCGCATCCAACAAGGAGCAGTACTTC.